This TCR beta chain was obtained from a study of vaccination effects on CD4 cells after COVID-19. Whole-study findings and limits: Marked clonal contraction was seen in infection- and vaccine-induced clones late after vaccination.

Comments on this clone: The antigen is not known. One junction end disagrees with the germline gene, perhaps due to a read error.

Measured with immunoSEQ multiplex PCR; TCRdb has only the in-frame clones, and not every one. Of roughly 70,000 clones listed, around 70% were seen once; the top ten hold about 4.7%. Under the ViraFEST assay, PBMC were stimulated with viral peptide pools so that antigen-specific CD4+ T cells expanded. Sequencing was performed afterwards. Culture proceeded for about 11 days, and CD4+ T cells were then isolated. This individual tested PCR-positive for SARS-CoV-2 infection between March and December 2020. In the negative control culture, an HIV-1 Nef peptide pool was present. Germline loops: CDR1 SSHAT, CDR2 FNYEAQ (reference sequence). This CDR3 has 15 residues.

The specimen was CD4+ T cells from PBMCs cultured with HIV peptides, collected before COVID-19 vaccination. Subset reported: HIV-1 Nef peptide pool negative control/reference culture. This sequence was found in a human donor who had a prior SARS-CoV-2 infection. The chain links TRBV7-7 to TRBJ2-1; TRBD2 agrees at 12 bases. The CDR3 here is CASSSRLAGAYEQFF. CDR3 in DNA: TGTGCTAGCAGCTCGAGACTAGCGGGGGCGTATGAGCAGTTCTTC.